Detailed here is one TCR beta chain. As yet, its antigen is unknown. The protocol was immunoSEQ multiplex PCR, while the TCRdb copy is restricted to in-frame clones and leaves out a portion. Counted here are approximately 64,000 clones, about four fifths occurring once; the ten biggest clones make up about 8.2%. This sample was taken from a study of a mutant IDH1 vaccine in newly diagnosed glioma. Looking at the study overall: Most had both radiotherapy and temozolomide beforehand; others had only one.

The CDR3 consists of 15 residues. Trimming cost V 2 bases and J 0 bases, with 9 bases left between them. Looked up from germline, CDR1 is SGDLS and CDR2 is YYNGEE. Indicated time point: week 11, during vaccination. Mutant IDH1 20-mer peptide, at 300 ug, made up each vaccine dose, with topical imiquimod. The origin of this receptor is a woman aged 45-59 years with glioma. This chain uses TRBV9 with TRBJ1-3, with no clear D. This material consisted of PBMCs, taken from a glioma patient whose treatment included an IDH1 peptide vaccine. CDR3 DNA: TGTGCCAGCAGCGTTACCGGCGACTCTGGAAACACCATATATTTT. It yields the protein CASSVTGDSGNTIYF.